The rows below give T cell receptor beta chains drawn from one sample of a study of neoadjuvant anti-PD-1 for oral cavity cancer. Data came from immunoSEQ multiplex PCR; TCRdb stores just in-frame clones and leaves some out. The profile shows tens of thousands of clones, 80% to 90% of them singletons. The specimen comprised PBMCs, sampled after nivolumab (anti-PD-1) treatment. These receptor sequences come from a person aged 35-79 years with oral cavity squamous cell carcinoma. CDR3s include the opening cysteine and the closing phenylalanine or tryptophan. D genes are given only for firm matches. Clone size appears in some rows only: once, few, many, or a class for an expanded clone.

j_call,v_call,d_call,clone_size,cdr3_nt,cdr3_aa
TRBJ1-1,TRBV29-1,TRBD1,-,TGCAGCGTTGGAGGTGGGGCAGGGGGCACTGAAGCTTTCTTT,CSVGGGAGGTEAFF
TRBJ1-2,TRBV7-9,-,-,TGTGCCAGCAGCTCCAACGGTAACTATGGCTACACCTTC,CASSSNGNYGYTF
TRBJ2-7,TRBV5-1,TRBD2,-,TGCGCCAGCAGCTTGGCCGGGGGGTGGGACGAGCAGTACTTC,CASSLAGGWDEQYF
TRBJ2-4,TRBV30,TRBD2,-,TGTGCCTGGAGTGTCGAGCGGGAGGGGAACATTCAGTACTTC,CAWSVEREGNIQYF
TRBJ1-1,TRBV5-4,-,-,TGTGCCAGCAGCTTGTCAGCGGTGAGGCAGAACACTGAAGCTTTCTTT,CASSLSAVRQNTEAFF
TRBJ1-2,TRBV10-3,-,once,TGTGCCATCAGTGGTCAGGACGGGGGCTATGGCTACACCTTC,CAISGQDGGYGYTF
TRBJ1-5,TRBV29-1,-,-,TGCAGCGTCACCGCTGGGGGAGGCAATCAGCCCCAGCATTTT,CSVTAGGGNQPQHF
TRBJ2-2,TRBV19,-,-,TGTGCCAGTAGTATAGGGGGTTACGGGGAGCTGTTTTTT,CASSIGGYGELFF
TRBJ2-5,TRBV30,-,-,TGTGCCTGGAGTCCAATAGAGACCCAGTACTTC,CAWSPIETQYF
TRBJ2-2,TRBV5-1,TRBD1,-,TGCGCCAGCAGCCCGGGACAGAATGTCGGCGGGGAGCTGTTTTTT,CASSPGQNVGGELFF
TRBJ2-1,TRBV5-1,TRBD1,once,TGCGCCAGCAGTCAAACGGGACAGGGGGACAATGAGCAGTTCTTC,CASSQTGQGDNEQFF
TRBJ1-4,TRBV6-5,TRBD1,-,TGTGCCAGCAGTTTATATGGGACAGGGGGTAATGAAAAACTGTTTTTT,CASSLYGTGGNEKLFF
TRBJ2-7,TRBV9,TRBD1,once,TGTGCCAGCAGTCGACAGGGTGTGGGCCACTACGAGCAGTACTTC,CASSRQGVGHYEQYF